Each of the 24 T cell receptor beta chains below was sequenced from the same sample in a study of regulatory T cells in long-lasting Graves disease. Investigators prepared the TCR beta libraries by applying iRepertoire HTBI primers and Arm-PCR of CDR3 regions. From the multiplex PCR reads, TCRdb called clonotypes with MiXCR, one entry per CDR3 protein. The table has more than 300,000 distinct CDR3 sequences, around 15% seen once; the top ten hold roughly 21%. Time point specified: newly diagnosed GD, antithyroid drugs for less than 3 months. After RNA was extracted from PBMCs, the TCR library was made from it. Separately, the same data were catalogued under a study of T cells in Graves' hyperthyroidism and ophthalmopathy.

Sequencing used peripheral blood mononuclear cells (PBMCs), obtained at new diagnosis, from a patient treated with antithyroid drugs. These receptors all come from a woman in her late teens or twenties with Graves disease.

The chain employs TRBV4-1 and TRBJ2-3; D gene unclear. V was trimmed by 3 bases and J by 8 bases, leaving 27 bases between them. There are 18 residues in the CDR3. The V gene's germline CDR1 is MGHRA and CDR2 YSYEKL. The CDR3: CASSQIEARRLAQGTQYF. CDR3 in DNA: TGCGCCAGCAGCCAGATAGAGGCGAGGCGATTAGCCCAAGGTACGCAGTATTTT.

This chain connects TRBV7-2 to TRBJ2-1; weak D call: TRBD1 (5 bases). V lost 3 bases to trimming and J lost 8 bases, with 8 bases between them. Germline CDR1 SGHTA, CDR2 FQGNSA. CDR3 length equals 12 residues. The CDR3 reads CASSFDSYEQFF. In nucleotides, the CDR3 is TGTGCCAGCAGCTTCGACAGCTATGAGCAGTTCTTC. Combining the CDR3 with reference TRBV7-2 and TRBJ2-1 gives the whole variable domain GAGVSQSPSNKVTEKGKDVELRCDPISGHTALYWYRQSLGQGLEFLIYFQGNSAPDKSGLPSDRFSAERTGGSVSTLTIQRTQQEDSAVYLCASSFDSYEQFFGPGTRLTVL.

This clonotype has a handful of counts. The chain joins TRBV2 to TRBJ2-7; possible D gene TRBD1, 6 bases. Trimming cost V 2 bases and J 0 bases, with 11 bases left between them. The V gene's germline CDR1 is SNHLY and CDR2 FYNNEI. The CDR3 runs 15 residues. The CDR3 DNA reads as TGTGCCAGCAGTGAATTAGGGACATCCTCCTACGAGCAGTACTTC. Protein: CASSELGTSSYEQYF. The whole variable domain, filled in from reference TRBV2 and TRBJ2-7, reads EPEVTQTPSHQVTQMGQEVILRCVPISNHLYFYWYRQILGQKVEFLVSFYNNEISEKSEIFDDQFSVERPDGSNFTLKIRSTKLEDSAMYFCASSELGTSSYEQYFGPGTRLTVT.

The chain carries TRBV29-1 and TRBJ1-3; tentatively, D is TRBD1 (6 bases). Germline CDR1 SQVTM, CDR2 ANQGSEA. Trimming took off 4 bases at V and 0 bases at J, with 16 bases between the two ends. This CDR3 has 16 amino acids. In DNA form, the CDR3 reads TGCAGCGTTGGGGACACACGTAAATCCTCTGGAAACACCATATATTTT. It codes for CSVGDTRKSSGNTIYF.

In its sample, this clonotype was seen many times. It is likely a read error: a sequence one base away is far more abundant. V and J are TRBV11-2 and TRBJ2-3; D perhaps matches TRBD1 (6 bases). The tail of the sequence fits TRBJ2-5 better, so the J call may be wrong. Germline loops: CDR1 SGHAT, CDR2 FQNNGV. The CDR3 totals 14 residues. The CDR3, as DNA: TGTGCCAGCAGCTCGGGACAAGTTCAAGTGACCCAGTACTTC. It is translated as CASSSGQVQVTQYF.

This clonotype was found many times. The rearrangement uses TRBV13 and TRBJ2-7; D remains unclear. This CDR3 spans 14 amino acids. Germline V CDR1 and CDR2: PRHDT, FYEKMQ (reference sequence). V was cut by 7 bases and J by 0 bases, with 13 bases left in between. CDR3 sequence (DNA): TGTGCCAGCAACAAATTGGGAAGCTCCTACGAGCAGTACTTC. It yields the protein CASNKLGSSYEQYF.

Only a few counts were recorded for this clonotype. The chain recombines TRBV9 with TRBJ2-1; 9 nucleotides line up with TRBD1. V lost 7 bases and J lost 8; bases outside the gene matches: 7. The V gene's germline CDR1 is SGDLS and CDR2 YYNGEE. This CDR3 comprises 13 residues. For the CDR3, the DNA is TGTGCCAGCGGGGGGACAGGGCCGGATGAGCAGTTCTTC. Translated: CASGGTGPDEQFF.

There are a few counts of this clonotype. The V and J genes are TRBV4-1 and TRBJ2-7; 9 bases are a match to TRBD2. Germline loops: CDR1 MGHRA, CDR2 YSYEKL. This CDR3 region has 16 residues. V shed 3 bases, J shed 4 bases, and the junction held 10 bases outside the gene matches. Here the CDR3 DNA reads TGCGCCAGCAGCCATCATAGCGGGAGTATTGTTTACGAGCAGTACTTC. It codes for CASSHHSGSIVYEQYF.

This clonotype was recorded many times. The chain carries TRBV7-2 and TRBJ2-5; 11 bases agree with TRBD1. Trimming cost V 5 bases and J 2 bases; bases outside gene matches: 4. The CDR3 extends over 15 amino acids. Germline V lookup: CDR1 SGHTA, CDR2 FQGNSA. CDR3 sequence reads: CASSPDRGRQETQYF. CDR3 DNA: TGTGCCAGCAGCCCGGACAGGGGGCGGCAAGAGACCCAGTACTTC.

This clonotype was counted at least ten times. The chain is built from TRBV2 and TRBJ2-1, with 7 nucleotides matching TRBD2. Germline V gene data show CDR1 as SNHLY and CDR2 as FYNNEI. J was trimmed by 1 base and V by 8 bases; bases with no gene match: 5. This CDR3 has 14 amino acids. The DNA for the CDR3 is TGTGCCAGCCGCGGGGGAGGATCCTACAATGAGCAGTTCTTC. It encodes CASRGGGSYNEQFF.

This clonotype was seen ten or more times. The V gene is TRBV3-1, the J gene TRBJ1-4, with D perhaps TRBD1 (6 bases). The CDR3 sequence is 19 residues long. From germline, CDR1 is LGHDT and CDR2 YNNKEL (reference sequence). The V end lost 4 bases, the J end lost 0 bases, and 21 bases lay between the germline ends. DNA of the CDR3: TGTGCCAGCAGCCCCTGGACAGCTCCAATAGAGGCAACTAATGAAAAACTGTTTTTT. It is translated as CASSPWTAPIEATNEKLFF.

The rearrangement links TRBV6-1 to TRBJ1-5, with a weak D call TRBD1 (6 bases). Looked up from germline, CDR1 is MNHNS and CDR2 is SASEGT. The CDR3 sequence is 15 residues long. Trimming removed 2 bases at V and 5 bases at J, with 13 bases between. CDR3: CASSENGGHYQPQHF. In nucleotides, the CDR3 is TGTGCCAGCAGTGAAAACGGGGGCCACTATCAGCCCCAGCATTTT.

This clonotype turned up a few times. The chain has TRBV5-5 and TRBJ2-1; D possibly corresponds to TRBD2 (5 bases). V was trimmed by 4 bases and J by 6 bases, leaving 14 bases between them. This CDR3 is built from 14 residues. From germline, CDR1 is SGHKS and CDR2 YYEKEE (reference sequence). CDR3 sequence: CASSPRPSGNEQFF. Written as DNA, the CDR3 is TGTGCCAGCAGCCCCCGACCCAGCGGCAATGAGCAGTTCTTC.

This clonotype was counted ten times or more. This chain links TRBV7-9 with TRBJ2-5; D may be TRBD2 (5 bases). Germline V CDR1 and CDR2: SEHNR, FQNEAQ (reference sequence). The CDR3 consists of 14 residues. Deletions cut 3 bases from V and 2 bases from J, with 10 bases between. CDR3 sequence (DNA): TGTGCCAGCAGCTTCGAGGGCGGACAAGAGACCCAGTACTTC. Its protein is CASSFEGGQETQYF.

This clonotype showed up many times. Here the CDR3 DNA reads TGCAGCTGTAGTGGGACTAGCGGTGCAGATACGCAGTATTTT. It translates to CSCSGTSGADTQYF. The rearrangement uses TRBV20-1 and TRBJ2-3; 11 bases align to TRBD2. The CDR3 runs 14 residues. In germline, CDR1 is DFQATT, CDR2 SNEGSKA (reference sequence).

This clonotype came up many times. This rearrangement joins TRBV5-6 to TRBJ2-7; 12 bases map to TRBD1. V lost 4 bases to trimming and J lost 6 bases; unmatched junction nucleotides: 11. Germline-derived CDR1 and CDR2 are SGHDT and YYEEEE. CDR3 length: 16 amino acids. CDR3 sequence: CASSKPRDRGLGEQYF. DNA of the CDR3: TGTGCCAGCAGCAAACCCCGGGACAGGGGGCTCGGCGAGCAGTACTTC.

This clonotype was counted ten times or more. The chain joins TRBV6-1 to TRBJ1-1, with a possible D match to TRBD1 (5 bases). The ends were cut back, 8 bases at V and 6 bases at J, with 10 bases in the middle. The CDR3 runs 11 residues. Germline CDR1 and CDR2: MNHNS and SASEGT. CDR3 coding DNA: TGTGCCAGCGGCGGGGGATCTGAAGCTTTCTTT. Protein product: CASGGGSEAFF.

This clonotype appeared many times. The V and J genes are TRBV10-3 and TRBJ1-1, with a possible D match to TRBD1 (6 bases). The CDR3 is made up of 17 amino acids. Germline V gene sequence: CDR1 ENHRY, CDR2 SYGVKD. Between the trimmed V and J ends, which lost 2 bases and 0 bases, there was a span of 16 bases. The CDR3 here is CAISEGTAGAMNTEAFF. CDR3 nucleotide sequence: TGTGCCATCAGTGAGGGGACCGCGGGGGCCATGAACACTGAAGCTTTCTTT.

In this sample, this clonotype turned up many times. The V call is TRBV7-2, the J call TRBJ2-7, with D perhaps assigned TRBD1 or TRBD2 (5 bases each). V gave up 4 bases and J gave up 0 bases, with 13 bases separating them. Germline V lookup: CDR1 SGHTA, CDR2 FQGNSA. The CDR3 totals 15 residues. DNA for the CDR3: TGTGCCAGCAGCTGGGGGAGTGGCAGCTCCTACGAGCAGTACTTC. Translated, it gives CASSWGSGSSYEQYF.

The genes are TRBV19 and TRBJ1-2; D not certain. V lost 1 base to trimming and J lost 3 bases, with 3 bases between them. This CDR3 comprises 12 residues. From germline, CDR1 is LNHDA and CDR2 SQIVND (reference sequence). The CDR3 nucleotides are TGTGCCAGTAGTATAGGGGACTATGGCTACACCTTC. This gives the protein CASSIGDYGYTF.

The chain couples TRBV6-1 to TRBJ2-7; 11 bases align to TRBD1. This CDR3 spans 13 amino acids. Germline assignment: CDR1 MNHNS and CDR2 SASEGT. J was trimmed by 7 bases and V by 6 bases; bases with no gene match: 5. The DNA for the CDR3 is TGTGCCAGCAGGGACAGGGGGCTAGAAGAGCAGTACTTC. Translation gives CASRDRGLEEQYF.

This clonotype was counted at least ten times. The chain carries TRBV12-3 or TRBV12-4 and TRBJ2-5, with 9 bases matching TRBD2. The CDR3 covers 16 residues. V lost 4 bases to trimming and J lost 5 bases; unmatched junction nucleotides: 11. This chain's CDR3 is CASSSPGGGGVETQYF. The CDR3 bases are TGTGCCAGCAGTTCACCCGGCGGGGGGGGTGTGGAGACCCAGTACTTC.

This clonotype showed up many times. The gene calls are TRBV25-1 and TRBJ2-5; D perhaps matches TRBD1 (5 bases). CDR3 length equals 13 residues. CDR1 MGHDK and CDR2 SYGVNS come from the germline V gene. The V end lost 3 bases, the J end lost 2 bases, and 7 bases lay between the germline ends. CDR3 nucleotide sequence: TGTGCCAGCAGTGAGGCAGGGCAAGAGACCCAGTACTTC. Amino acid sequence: CASSEAGQETQYF.

CDR3 bases: TGTGCCAGCAGAGGTCTTGCGGCTGGCTACACCTTC. Translation: CASRGLAAGYTF. The chain links TRBV6-1 to TRBJ1-2; no clear D. The CDR3 totals 12 residues. Germline-derived CDR1 and CDR2 are MNHNS and SASEGT. V shed 6 bases and J shed 7 bases, with 12 bases lying between them.